A single sample gave rise to the 16 T cell receptor beta chains below, sequenced in a study of T cells in Graves' hyperthyroidism and ophthalmopathy. Amplification of TCR beta CDR3 regions used RNA as the template. In the first-round RT-PCR of the TCR CDR3, the HTBI primer set was used. TCRdb re-analysed the multiplex PCR reads in MiXCR, keeping a single row per CDR3 protein. The sample yields fewer than 550,000 distinct CDR3 sequences, around 24% seen once. Sequenced sample: blood. Receptors were obtained from a woman in her 30s with Graves' ophthalmopathy.

This clonotype was recorded at least ten times. As DNA, the CDR3 is TGTGCCAGTAGTCCGGGACAGGGACACTACGAGCAGTACTTC. Its protein product is CASSPGQGHYEQYF. The chain is built from TRBV19 and TRBJ2-7; 9 bases are shared with TRBD1. V lost 5 bases to trimming and J lost 3 bases; unmatched junction nucleotides: 5. In germline, CDR1 is LNHDA, CDR2 SQIVND (reference sequence). CDR3 length equals 14 residues.

In its sample, this clonotype was seen many times. CDR3 sequence: CSTRIDGGEAEAFF. The CDR3 region has the DNA TGCAGCACGCGAATCGATGGGGGCGAAGCTGAAGCTTTCTTT. The rearrangement joins TRBV20-1 to TRBJ1-1, with a weak D call TRBD1 (6 bases). The CDR3 runs 14 residues. Germline V gene data show CDR1 as DFQATT and CDR2 as SNEGSKA (reference sequence).

This clonotype was seen a few times. CDR3 DNA: TGTGCCAGCAGCCAACAGGGAAACGGTGAAGCTTTCTTT. Residues: CASSQQGNGEAFF. V and J are TRBV3-1 and TRBJ1-1; a possible D gene is TRBD1 (5 bases). The V end lost 2 bases, the J end lost 7 bases, and 11 bases lay between the germline ends. The CDR3 runs 13 residues. Germline values: CDR1 LGHDT, CDR2 YNNKEL (reference sequence).

The chain has TRBV6-1 and TRBJ1-5; D might be TRBD1 (5 bases). Germline loops: CDR1 MNHNS, CDR2 SASEGT. The ends were cut back, 2 bases at V and 9 bases at J, with 17 bases in the middle. This CDR3 is built from 15 residues. This CDR3 is CASSETGRANSPQHF. In DNA form, the CDR3 reads TGTGCCAGCAGTGAAACAGGTAGAGCTAATTCGCCCCAGCATTTT.

Ten or more counts support this clonotype. V usage is TRBV4-3 and J usage is TRBJ1-1; D is ambiguous. Germline V gives CDR1 LGHNA, CDR2 YSLEER. Trimming stripped 0 bases from V and 8 bases from J, with 13 bases between. The CDR3 has 14 residues. The DNA of the CDR3 is TGCGCCAGCAGCCAAGATACCACGGCGATCGAAGCTTTCTTT. Its translation: CASSQDTTAIEAFF.

The rearrangement uses TRBV7-2 and TRBJ2-5, with TRBD2 matching over 7 bases. CDR1 is SGHTA and CDR2 is FQGNSA in the germline V gene. With V trimmed by 0 bases and J by 5 bases, 6 bases remained unmatched. The CDR3 extends over 15 amino acids. Here the CDR3 reads CASSLASRGGETQYF. As DNA, the CDR3 is TGTGCCAGCAGCTTAGCGAGTAGGGGAGGGGAGACCCAGTACTTC.

This clonotype was seen only a few times. V gene TRBV11-2 combines with J gene TRBJ2-7; no reliable D call. CDR1 SGHAT and CDR2 FQNNGV come from the germline V gene. The CDR3 is 13 amino acids. V shed 2 bases and J shed 0 bases, with 5 bases lying between them. CDR3: CASSLQSSYEQYF. CDR3 nucleotide sequence: TGTGCCAGCAGCTTACAGAGCTCCTACGAGCAGTACTTC. Supplemented by reference TRBV11-2 and TRBJ2-7, the full variable domain reads EAGVAQSPRYKIIEKRQSVAFWCNPISGHATLYWYQQILGQGPKLLIQFQNNGVVDDSQLPKDRFSAERLKGVDSTLKIQPAKLEDSAVYLCASSLQSSYEQYFGPGTRLTVT.

This clonotype was detected many times. The rearrangement uses TRBV29-1 and TRBJ1-2; 9 bases agree with TRBD1. CDR3 length: 14 residues. The junction had 14 bases not matched to a gene; V was cut back by 2 bases and J by 13 bases. Per the germline V gene, CDR1 is SQVTM and CDR2 is ANQGSEA. The CDR3 protein is CSVEFRDRAVCGTF. CDR3 nucleotide sequence: TGCAGCGTTGAATTCCGGGACAGGGCCGTTTGCGGCACCTTC.

This chain links TRBV11-2 with TRBJ1-2; 7 nucleotides match TRBD1. The CDR3 totals 16 residues. Per the germline V gene, CDR1 is SGHAT and CDR2 is FQNNGV. Trimming cost V 5 bases and J 4 bases; bases outside gene matches: 13. CDR3 coding DNA: TGTGCCAGCAGCCGGTGGTTAGACAGGGAGGGCTATGGCTACACCTTC. It encodes CASSRWLDREGYGYTF.

This clonotype was recorded only once. This clone may be a read error of a much larger clone one base away. This rearrangement joins TRBV5-1 to TRBJ1-3, with D possibly matching TRBD1 (5 bases). The V end lost 8 bases, the J end lost 2 bases, and 20 bases lay between the germline ends. The CDR3 sequence is 16 residues long. Germline V gives CDR1 SGHRS, CDR2 YFSETQ. The CDR3 nucleotides are TGCGCCAGAAGCGGGGCCGGTGGACCTCCTGGAAACACCATATATTTT. Translating gives CARSGAGGPPGNTIYF.

This clonotype was seen ten or more times. The chain has TRBV6-2 or TRBV6-3 and TRBJ1-1; TRBD1 aligns across 8 bases. The V and J ends lost 5 bases and 1 base, in that order; junction bases with no gene match: 6. Germline CDR1 MNHEY, CDR2 SVGEGT. The CDR3 has 15 residues. The CDR3 DNA reads TGTGCCAGCAGTACCGACGGACAGGGGAACACTGAAGCTTTCTTT. Translated: CASSTDGQGNTEAFF.

The chain combines TRBV5-1 with TRBJ2-3; D is unclear. Germline assignment: CDR1 SGHRS and CDR2 YFSETQ. Between the trimmed V and J ends, which lost 4 bases and 8 bases, there was a span of 14 bases. The CDR3 consists of 13 residues. Here the CDR3 DNA reads TGCGCCAGCAGCCAAGACCCGGGCGGTACGCAGTATTTT. Its translation: CASSQDPGGTQYF.

The chain employs TRBV30 and TRBJ2-7, with D possibly being TRBD1 (5 bases). The CDR3 runs 13 residues. Germline assignment: CDR1 GTSNPN and CDR2 SVGIG (reference sequence). The germline V and J ends were trimmed by 4 bases and 0 bases, with 10 bases remaining between them. Written as DNA, the CDR3 is TGTGCCTGGAATCAGGACATCTCCTACGAGCAGTACTTC. This encodes CAWNQDISYEQYF.

This clonotype occurred many times. This chain uses TRBV29-1 with TRBJ2-7; the D is unclear. The CDR3 has 14 amino acids. Trimming left V 0 bases short and J 0 bases short, with 9 bases between. Germline assignment: CDR1 SQVTM and CDR2 ANQGSEA. CDR3 protein: CSVEEGISSYEQYF. The CDR3 region has the DNA TGCAGCGTTGAAGAGGGAATAAGCTCCTACGAGCAGTACTTC.

This clonotype was observed many times. This CDR3 reads CATGQVYADIEAFF. The CDR3 coding sequence is TGTGCCACGGGACAGGTTTACGCCGATATTGAAGCTTTCTTT. V gene TRBV6-2 or TRBV6-3 combines with J gene TRBJ1-1; TRBD1 matches 8 bases. The CDR3 spans 14 residues. Per germline, CDR1 MNHEY and CDR2 SVGEGT. The J segment lost 7 bases and the V segment lost 10 bases, leaving 14 bases of the junction unmatched.

The rearrangement joins TRBV7-8 to TRBJ1-5; no firm D call. This CDR3 has 15 amino acids. Germline CDR1 reads SGHVS; CDR2 reads FQNEAQ. The V and J ends lost 3 bases and 2 bases respectively, with 11 bases between them. The CDR3 DNA reads TGTGCCAGCAGCTTTCTCGGGGTGGGCAATCAGCCCCAGCATTTT. It codes for CASSFLGVGNQPQHF.